The 23 T cell receptor beta chains below come from one sample, sequenced in a study of T cell responses to AZD1222 COVID-19 vaccine. Clones were sequenced by immunoSEQ multiplex PCR, and TCRdb holds only the in-frame ones, with some missing. The sample holds around 120,000 clones, 85% to 90% seen once. The material sequenced was peripheral blood, taken on day 0 of MenACWY control vaccination. These receptors all stem from an adult in good health.

DNA for the CDR3: TGTGCCAGCAGTCGCCGGGGGGCTGGCAATGAGCAGTTCTTC. This codes for CASSRRGAGNEQFF. V usage is TRBV27 and J usage is TRBJ2-1, with D possibly being TRBD2 (7 bases). Trimming removed 5 bases at V and 6 bases at J, with 14 bases between. Germline V CDR1 and CDR2: MNHEY, SMNVEV (reference sequence). The CDR3 contains 14 residues.

The chain couples TRBV9 to TRBJ1-2; D perhaps matches TRBD1 (6 bases). The CDR3 is 14 residues long. V lost 4 bases and J lost 3, with 13 bases in between. Germline assignment: CDR1 SGDLS and CDR2 YYNGEE. The CDR3, as DNA: TGTGCCAGCAGCCTCAGGGGTCTAGACTATGGCTACACCTTC. The encoded protein is CASSLRGLDYGYTF.

The chain employs TRBV6-2 or TRBV6-3 and TRBJ2-1; TRBD2 agrees at 8 bases. This CDR3 is 16 amino acids long. J gave up 4 bases and V 1 base, and 6 bases lay outside the gene matches. CDR1 is MNHEY and CDR2 is SVGEGT in the germline V gene. DNA for the CDR3: TGTGCCAGCAGTTACTATTCACTAGCGGATTACAATGAGCAGTTCTTC. Amino acid sequence: CASSYYSLADYNEQFF.

The gene calls are TRBV7-8 and TRBJ1-3; D ambiguous. This CDR3 is 13 amino acids long. V was trimmed by 6 bases and J by 2 bases, leaving 8 bases between them. CDR1 and CDR2 from the germline V gene are SGHVS and FQNEAQ. DNA for the CDR3: TGTGCCAGCAGTCCAAGTACTGGAAACACCATATATTTT. Its translation: CASSPSTGNTIYF.

The CDR3 DNA follows: TGTGCCAGCAGCTCCTACTACGAGCAGTACTTC. Protein sequence: CASSSYYEQYF. V is TRBV5-6 and J is TRBJ2-7; D gene uncertain. V was shortened by 3 bases and J by 3 bases, with 4 bases between the two germline ends. The CDR3 contains 11 residues. Germline CDR1 is SGHDT and CDR2 is YYEEEE.

This sequence joins TRBV6-6 and TRBJ1-2; 7 nucleotides align to TRBD1. The junction had 3 bases not matched to a gene; V was cut back by 5 bases and J by 6 bases. From germline, CDR1 is MNHNY and CDR2 SVGAGI (reference sequence). This CDR3 contains 12 residues. In nucleotides, the CDR3 is TGTGCCAGCAGTACAGGGGCGGATGGCTACACCTTC. This translates into CASSTGADGYTF.

The chain recombines TRBV29-1 with TRBJ1-2; D is uncertain. Trimming removed 1 base from V and 6 bases from J, with 12 bases in between. Germline V gene data show CDR1 as SQVTM and CDR2 as ANQGSEA. The CDR3 covers 13 residues. CDR3 residues: CSVEGFLANGYTF. The CDR3 nucleotides read TGCAGCGTTGAAGGGTTCTTAGCGAATGGCTACACCTTC. Variable domain in full (rest from reference TRBV29-1 and TRBJ1-2): SAVISQKPSRDICQRGTSLTIQCQVDSQVTMMFWYRQQPGQSLTLIATANQGSEATYESGFVIDKFPISRPNLTFSTLTVSNMSPEDSSIYLCSVEGFLANGYTFGSGTRLTVV.

V gene TRBV5-6 combines with J gene TRBJ2-3, with 11 nucleotides matching TRBD2. Unmatched junction bases numbered 3, after V lost 3 bases and J lost 6 bases. The CDR3 has 14 amino acids. Germline V gives CDR1 SGHDT, CDR2 YYEEEE. The CDR3 bases are TGTGCCAGCAGCTCTACTAGCGGGAGTGATACGCAGTATTTT. Its protein product is CASSSTSGSDTQYF. The variable domain in full, completed from reference TRBV5-6 and TRBJ2-3, reads DAGVTQSPTHLIKTRGQQVTLRCSPKSGHDTVSWYQQALGQGPQFIFQYYEEEERQRGNFPDRFSGHQFPNYSSELNVNALLLGDSALYLCASSSTSGSDTQYFGPGTRLTVL.

This chain joins TRBV9 and TRBJ2-3; D not resolved. The V gene's germline CDR1 is SGDLS and CDR2 YYNGEE. The CDR3 covers 14 residues. V lost 3 bases and J lost 0, with 8 bases in between. As DNA, the CDR3 is TGTGCCAGCAGCGGACAAGTTAGCACAGATACGCAGTATTTT. Translated: CASSGQVSTDTQYF.

The chain has TRBV25-1 and TRBJ2-3; TRBD2 agrees at 9 bases. CDR3 length: 13 residues. After removal of 7 bases from V and 6 bases from J, the junction contained 5 bases not matched to a gene. CDR1 and CDR2 from the germline V gene are MGHDK and SYGVNS. For the CDR3, the DNA is TGTGCCAGCAAGGGGACTAGCTCCGATACGCAGTATTTT. This encodes CASKGTSSDTQYF.

The gene calls are TRBV7-9 and TRBJ1-1, with D possibly being TRBD1 (6 bases). CDR3 length: 18 residues. Per the germline V gene, CDR1 is SEHNR and CDR2 is FQNEAQ (reference sequence). V lost 5 bases to trimming and J lost 1 base, with 23 bases between them. CDR3 loop: CASSDVRQPIGGNTEAFF. Here the CDR3 DNA reads TGTGCCAGCAGCGATGTACGACAGCCAATAGGGGGGAACACTGAAGCTTTCTTT.

Note on this clone: One end of the junction varies from germline; a read error may be responsible. This chain joins TRBV7-6 and TRBJ2-2, with D possibly being TRBD2 (5 bases). CDR1 and CDR2 (germline): SGHVS, FNYEAQ. This CDR3 region has 18 residues. The CDR3 sequence: CASSLVTSLTLCYRGAVF. CDR3 nucleotide sequence: TGTGCCAGCAGCTTAGTCACCAGCCTAACCTTATGTTACCGGGGAGCTGTTTTT.

This chain uses TRBV19 with TRBJ2-2; no definite D call. The CDR3 contains 16 residues. Per germline, CDR1 LNHDA and CDR2 SQIVND (reference sequence). Deletions cut 3 bases from V and 3 bases from J, with 14 bases between. CDR3 nucleotide sequence: TGTGCCAGTAGTATCTTTGGGAAGGTGTACACCGGGGAGCTGTTTTTT. Translating it yields CASSIFGKVYTGELFF.

V gene TRBV7-8 combines with J gene TRBJ1-5; D is unclear. Trimming removed 2 bases from V and 6 bases from J, with 17 bases in between. The germline gives CDR1 SGHVS, CDR2 FQNEAQ. This CDR3 has 16 residues. The CDR3: CASSLIGTRAIQPQHF. In DNA, the CDR3 is TGTGCCAGCAGCTTAATTGGAACAAGGGCGATTCAGCCCCAGCATTTT.

The V and J genes are TRBV27 and TRBJ2-1; D gene uncertain. CDR3 size: 15 residues. CDR1 is MNHEY and CDR2 is SMNVEV in the germline V gene (reference sequence). Trimming shortened V by 3 bases and J by 4 bases, and 13 bases separated the two germline ends. The CDR3 bases are TGTGCCAGCAGTTTCGGCCCGGCATTATACAATGAGCAGTTCTTC. As protein: CASSFGPALYNEQFF.

The chain couples TRBV7-2 to TRBJ1-5; D gene unclear. The length of the CDR3 is 14 residues. Germline V gives CDR1 SGHTA, CDR2 FQGNSA. V was cut by 6 bases and J by 3 bases, with 12 bases left in between. CDR3 DNA: TGTGCCAGCAGTCCCGGGTCGATCAATCAGCCCCAGCATTTT. Translation gives CASSPGSINQPQHF.

The CDR3 region has the DNA TGTGCCAGCAGACGGACTAGCGGGCACACAGATACGCAGTATTTT. It codes for CASRRTSGHTDTQYF. This chain links TRBV5-4 with TRBJ2-3, with 11 positions matching TRBD2. The germline V gene encodes CDR1 SGHNT and CDR2 YYREEE (reference sequence). The CDR3 extends over 15 amino acids. Losses at the gene ends were 5 bases for V and 2 bases for J; bases not matched to a gene: 4.

The rearrangement uses TRBV19 and TRBJ1-1; TRBD1 aligns across 8 bases. The CDR3 is 15 amino acids. Germline V lookup: CDR1 LNHDA, CDR2 SQIVND (reference sequence). The V segment lost 4 bases and the J segment 5 bases; nucleotides outside the gene matches: 9. The CDR3 loop is CASSTDQGAGTEAFF. CDR3 coding DNA: TGTGCCAGTAGTACGGATCAGGGGGCGGGAACTGAAGCTTTCTTT.

This chain connects TRBV30 to TRBJ1-5; perhaps TRBD1 as D (6 bases). V was shortened by 3 bases and J by 1 base, with 7 bases between the two germline ends. Germline assignment: CDR1 GTSNPN and CDR2 SVGIG (reference sequence). CDR3 length: 13 amino acids. CDR3 loop: CAWRDRSNQPQHF. The DNA for the CDR3 is TGTGCCTGGAGGGACAGAAGCAATCAGCCCCAGCATTTT.

The chain couples TRBV5-4 to TRBJ2-7; the D is unclear. V was shortened by 3 bases and J by 4 bases, with 14 bases between the two germline ends. CDR3 length: 14 amino acids. Germline V gene data show CDR1 as SGHNT and CDR2 as YYREEE (reference sequence). This CDR3 is CASSSASKVYEQYF. CDR3 sequence (DNA): TGTGCCAGCAGCTCGGCCTCCAAAGTATACGAGCAGTACTTC.

This clone was detected a few times. This chain joins TRBV5-1 and TRBJ1-1; no clear D. The CDR3 runs to 16 residues. Looked up from germline, CDR1 is SGHRS and CDR2 is YFSETQ. Deletions cut 4 bases from V and 3 bases from J, with 19 bases between. This CDR3 reads CASSPLPQAGDTEAFF. For the CDR3, the DNA is TGCGCCAGCAGCCCCCTCCCCCAGGCTGGGGACACTGAAGCTTTCTTT.

This clone was counted between two and nine times. The rearrangement uses TRBV6-6 and TRBJ1-5, with TRBD1 matching over 7 bases. The trim removed 7 bases at V and 4 bases at J, leaving 7 bases unmatched. Germline CDR1 MNHNY, CDR2 SVGAGI (reference sequence). The CDR3 is made up of 14 amino acids. The DNA of the CDR3 is TGTGCCAGCAATAAAGGACAGGATAATCAGCCCCAGCATTTT. It encodes CASNKGQDNQPQHF.

The chain couples TRBV5-1 to TRBJ2-3, with 12 bases aligning to TRBD1. J gave up 4 bases and V 0 bases, and 12 bases lay outside the gene matches. Germline values: CDR1 SGHRS, CDR2 YFSETQ. The CDR3 sequence is 19 residues long. The CDR3 bases are TGCGCCAGCAGCTTGGTGGGACAGGGGGCCCTTGCGTATCCAGATACGCAGTATTTT. Its protein product is CASSLVGQGALAYPDTQYF. The whole variable domain, remainder taken from reference TRBV5-1 and TRBJ2-3, is KAGVTQTPRYLIKTRGQQVTLSCSPISGHRSVSWYQQTPGQGLQFLFEYFSETQRNKGNFPGRFSGRQFSNSRSEMNVSTLELGDSALYLCASSLVGQGALAYPDTQYFGPGTRLTVL.